The TCR beta chain described here comes from a study of CXCR3-negative and CXCR3-positive naive CD8 T cells. A note on this clonotype: Its antigen is unidentified.

The CDR3 spans 14 residues. Looked up from germline, CDR1 is DFQATT and CDR2 is SNEGSKA (reference sequence). Study-level points and caveats: TRB CDR3s of CXCR3-positive naive cells were more hydrophobic than those of CXCR3-negative naive cells. Cryopreserved cells showed partially decreased CXCR3 expression, and most assays used fresh PBMCs.

The authors prepared UMI-labeled TRB cDNA libraries by 5' RACE. Each CDR3 protein gets one entry in TCRdb, which reprocessed the 5' RACE reads and gives no DNA. The listing records about 150,000 distinct CDR3 sequences. The specimen sequenced was naive CXCR3+ CD8+ T cells from blood. Subset here: CD45RO-CCR7+CD27+CD95- naive CD8+ T cells expressing CXCR3 (TNR3+). This TCR was recovered from a human donor in good health. Some clones in this sample may be carry-over from other donors' samples. V is TRBV20-1 and J is TRBJ2-1; the TCRdb D gene call, TRBD2, has no DNA to confirm it. The CDR3 spells CSGSGGPDYNEQFF.